This TCR beta chain was profiled in a study of cytomegalovirus exposure and HLA in healthy donors. PCR was performed using 60 Vbeta and 13 Jbeta primers. Only in-frame clones appear in the TCRdb table, and some are missing; sequencing was by immunoSEQ multiplex PCR. The sample has 95,000 to 120,000 clones, 67% seen once. This clone showed up just a few times. Its target is unknown. CDR1 is LNHDA, CDR2 SQIVND, per germline (reference sequence). With V trimmed by 8 bases and J by 9 bases, 5 bases remained unmatched. The CDR3 is made up of 13 amino acids. The study, taken as a whole, reports: Productive status was seen about 90% or about 30% of the time for most TCR beta V segments in an earlier analysis. Association of a missense DCLRE1C variant with TCR beta V- and J-gene trimming was reported in a later analysis.

The sequencing input was PBMCs. The TCR comes from a man aged 18 to 29 in good health and CMV-seropositive. The chain couples TRBV19 to TRBJ1-6, with 9 bases identical to TRBD1. The CDR3 region has the DNA TGTGCCAGTGAAGACAGGGGGAGTTCACCCCTCCACTTT. Its protein is CASEDRGSSPLHF.